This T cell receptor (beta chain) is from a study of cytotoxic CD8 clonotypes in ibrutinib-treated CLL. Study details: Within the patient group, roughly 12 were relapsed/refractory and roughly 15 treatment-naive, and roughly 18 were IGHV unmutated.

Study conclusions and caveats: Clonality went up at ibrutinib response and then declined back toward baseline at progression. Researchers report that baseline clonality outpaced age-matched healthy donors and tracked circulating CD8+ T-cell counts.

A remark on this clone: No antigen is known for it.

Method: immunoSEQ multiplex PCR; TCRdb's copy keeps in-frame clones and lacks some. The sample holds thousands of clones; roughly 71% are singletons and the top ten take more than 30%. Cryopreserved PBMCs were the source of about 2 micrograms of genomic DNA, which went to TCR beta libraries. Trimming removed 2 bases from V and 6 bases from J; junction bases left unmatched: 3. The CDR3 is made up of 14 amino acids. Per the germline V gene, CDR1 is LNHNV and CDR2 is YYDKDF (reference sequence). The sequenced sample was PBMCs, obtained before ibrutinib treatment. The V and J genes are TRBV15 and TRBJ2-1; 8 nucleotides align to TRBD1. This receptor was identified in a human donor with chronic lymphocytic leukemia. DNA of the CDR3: TGTGCCACCAGCAGACGACAGGGGCCCAATGAGCAGTTCTTC. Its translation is CATSRRQGPNEQFF.